This T cell receptor (beta chain) was captured in a study of blood T cell repertoires in COVID-19. Study overall: Samples came from the United States, Italy and Spain, spanning acute and convalescent COVID-19.

Per the germline V gene, CDR1 is LNHDA and CDR2 is SQIVND (reference sequence). CDR3 length: 14 residues. The V and J ends lost 6 bases and 9 bases, in that order; junction bases with no gene match: 11. Repertoires were generated with immunoSEQ multiplex PCR, while TCRdb's copy carries only in-frame clones and drops some. This sample carries some 100,000 clones, 85% to 95% of them seen once, and the ten largest clones take approximately 5.8%. The sequenced sample was peripheral blood. The V call is TRBV19, the J call TRBJ2-1; 7 bases align to TRBD2. The TCR was taken from a man aged 45-60 years with active COVID-19. CDR3 loop: CASRTTLRESEQFF. As DNA, the CDR3 is TGTGCCAGTAGAACCACTTTGCGGGAGAGTGAGCAGTTCTTC.